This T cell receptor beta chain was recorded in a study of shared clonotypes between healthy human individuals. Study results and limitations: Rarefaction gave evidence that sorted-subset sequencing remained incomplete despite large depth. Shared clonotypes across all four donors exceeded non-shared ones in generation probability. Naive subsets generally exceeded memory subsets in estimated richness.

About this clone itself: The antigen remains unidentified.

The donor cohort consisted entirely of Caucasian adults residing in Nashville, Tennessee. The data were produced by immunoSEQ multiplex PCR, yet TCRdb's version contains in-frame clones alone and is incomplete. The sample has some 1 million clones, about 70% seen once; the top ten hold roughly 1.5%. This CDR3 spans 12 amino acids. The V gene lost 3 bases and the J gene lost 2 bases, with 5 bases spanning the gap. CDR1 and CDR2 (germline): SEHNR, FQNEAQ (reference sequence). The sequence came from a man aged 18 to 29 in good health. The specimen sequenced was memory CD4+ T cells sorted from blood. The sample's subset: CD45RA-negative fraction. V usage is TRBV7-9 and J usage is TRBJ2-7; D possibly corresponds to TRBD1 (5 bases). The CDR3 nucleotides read TGTGCCAGCAGCTTGACAGCCTACGAGCAGTACTTC. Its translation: CASSLTAYEQYF. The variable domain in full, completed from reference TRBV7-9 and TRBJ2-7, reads DTGVSQNPRHKITKRGQNVTFRCDPISEHNRLYWYRQTLGQGPEFLTYFQNEAQLEKSRLLSDRFSAERPKGSFSTLEIQRTEQGDSAMYLCASSLTAYEQYFGPGTRLTVT.